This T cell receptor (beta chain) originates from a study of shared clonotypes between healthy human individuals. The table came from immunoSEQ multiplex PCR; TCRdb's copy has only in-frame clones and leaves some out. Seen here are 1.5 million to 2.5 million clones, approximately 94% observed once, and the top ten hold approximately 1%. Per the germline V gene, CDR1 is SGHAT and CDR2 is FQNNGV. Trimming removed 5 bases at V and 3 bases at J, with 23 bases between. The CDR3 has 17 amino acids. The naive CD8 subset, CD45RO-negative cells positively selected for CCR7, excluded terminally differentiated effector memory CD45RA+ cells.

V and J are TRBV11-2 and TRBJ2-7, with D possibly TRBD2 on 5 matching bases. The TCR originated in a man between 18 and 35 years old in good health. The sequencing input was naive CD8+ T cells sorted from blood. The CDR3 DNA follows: TGTGCCAGCAGCCCCTCCTTCGGGGAGCGAGCAGGCTACGAGCAGTACTTC. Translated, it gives CASSPSFGERAGYEQYF. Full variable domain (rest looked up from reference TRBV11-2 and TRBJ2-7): EAGVAQSPRYKIIEKRQSVAFWCNPISGHATLYWYQQILGQGPKLLIQFQNNGVVDDSQLPKDRFSAERLKGVDSTLKIQPAKLEDSAVYLCASSPSFGERAGYEQYFGPGTRLTVT.